The rows below give T cell receptor beta chains drawn from one sample of a study of blood T cell repertoires in COVID-19. The assay was immunoSEQ multiplex PCR, and TCRdb's table has in-frame clones only and misses some. The sample consists of approximately 170,000 clones, less than 90% of them appearing once. Sample: peripheral blood. These receptors all stem from a young man with acute or convalescent COVID-19. Both conserved end residues are part of each CDR3. The D gene is left open where the match is weak. Where a row states a size, it is once, few, many or the class of an expanded clone; other rows omit it.

D	V	size	J	DNA	CDR3
-	TRBV30	few	TRBJ1-2	TGTGCCTGGAGTGTAAACCCCGGGAATGGCTACACCTTC	CAWSVNPGNGYTF
TRBD1	TRBV7-3	-	TRBJ2-7	TGTGCCAGCAGCTTGGGGACAGGTCGAGGCTTATACGAGCAGTACTTC	CASSLGTGRGLYEQYF
TRBD1	TRBV5-1	once	TRBJ1-6	TGCGCCAGCAGCTTAGGGACAGCCTCAGGGTCACCCCTCCACTTT	CASSLGTASGSPLHF
-	TRBV11-3	-	TRBJ1-6	TGTGCCAGCAGCCGGGATGCCTATAATTCACCCCTCCACTTT	CASSRDAYNSPLHF
TRBD1	TRBV28	-	TRBJ2-6	TGTGCCACCCAGGGGGCTGGGGCCAACGTCCTGACTTTC	CATQGAGANVLTF
-	TRBV6-6	-	TRBJ1-1	TGTGCCAGCAGTTACGGCTCGGGAGGGGGCACTGAAGCTTTCTTT	CASSYGSGGGTEAFF
-	TRBV30	-	TRBJ1-1	TGTGCCTGGAAGGCCAGGCTAATCGCTGAAGCTTTCTTT	CAWKARLIAEAFF
-	TRBV27	-	TRBJ2-5	TGTGCCAGCAGTCCTAAAATGTTCCAAGAGACCCAGTACTTC	CASSPKMFQETQYF
-	TRBV2	-	TRBJ2-3	TGTGCCAGCACAGAGGCGGGATTCACAGATACGCAGTATTTT	CASTEAGFTDTQYF
-	TRBV4-1	once	TRBJ1-4	TGCGCCAGCAGCCCTACCGGACAGCTCAATGAAAAACTGTTTTTT	CASSPTGQLNEKLFF
-	TRBV6-5	-	TRBJ1-5	TGTGCCAGCAGGCAGGGACTGGGAAATCAGCCCCAGCATTTT	CASRQGLGNQPQHF
TRBD2	TRBV4-1	-	TRBJ2-1	TGCGCCAGCAGCCAAGATATGGGGCTAGCGGCTAACAATGAGCAGTTCTTC	CASSQDMGLAANNEQFF
TRBD1	TRBV6-5	few	TRBJ2-2	TGTGCCACCTTTAAGGGACAGCCATACACCGGGGAGCTGTTTTTT	CATFKGQPYTGELFF
TRBD1	TRBV10-2	-	TRBJ1-2	TGCGCCACCAAGACGACAGGGAATAACTATGGCTACACCTTC	CATKTTGNNYGYTF
TRBD2	TRBV4-2	-	TRBJ2-3	TGTGCCAGCAGCCAAGAAAGGGCTAGCGGGGGGGCGGATACGCAGTATTTT	CASSQERASGGADTQYF
-	TRBV6-2/TRBV6-3	-	TRBJ2-3	TGTGCCAGCAGTCGGACTACCCTAGCAGATACGCAGTATTTT	CASSRTTLADTQYF
TRBD1	TRBV7-6	few	TRBJ1-4	TGTGCCAGCAGCCCATGGACAGGGGGCAACGAAAAACTGTTTTTT	CASSPWTGGNEKLFF
TRBD1	TRBV6-5	-	TRBJ1-1	TGTGCCAGCAGGGTTATCGGACAGGGTGGAACTGAAGCTTTCTTT	CASRVIGQGGTEAFF
-	TRBV3-1/TRBV3-2	-	TRBJ2-3	TGTGCCAGCAGCCAAATAACAGATACGCAGTATTTT	CASSQITDTQYF
-	TRBV5-8	-	TRBJ2-2	TGTGCCAGCAGCTTGGAGGGGAGGACCGGGGAGCTGTTTTTT	CASSLEGRTGELFF
-	TRBV24-1	-	TRBJ1-2	TGTGCCACCAGTGACCGCGGGACGGATTATGGCTACACCTTC	CATSDRGTDYGYTF
-	TRBV27	-	TRBJ1-4	TGTGCCAGCAGTTTATCGAGACAAGGAGAAAAACTGTTTTTT	CASSLSRQGEKLFF
-	TRBV6-1	-	TRBJ1-1	TGTGCCAGCAGTGAAGCGATAGGGCAGGGGAACACTGAAGCTTTCTTT	CASSEAIGQGNTEAFF
TRBD2	TRBV20-1	-	TRBJ2-5	TGCAGTGCTAGTACTTCTCCCACTACGCGGGGGGGCGGGGAGACCCAGTACTTC	CSASTSPTTRGGGETQYF
TRBD1	TRBV2	-	TRBJ1-3	TGTGCCAGCAGGGCTACAGGGGGCGCAGGAAACACCATATATTTT	CASRATGGAGNTIYF
TRBD1	TRBV24-1	few	TRBJ1-6	TGTGCCACCAGTGATTTGCTGGACAGGGGTTCGGACAATTCACCCCTCCACTTT	CATSDLLDRGSDNSPLHF